One and the same sample provided the 26 T cell receptor beta chains below, sequenced in a study of blood T cell repertoires in COVID-19. Data came from immunoSEQ multiplex PCR; TCRdb stores just in-frame clones and leaves some out. The sample lists approximately 450,000 clones, 70% to 90% occurring once. The specimen sequenced was PBMCs or T cells enriched from blood (not recorded which). The receptors originated from a woman between 18 and 30 years old with acute COVID-19.

This rearrangement joins TRBV24-1 to TRBJ1-1; the D gene is possibly TRBD1 (5 bases). V lost 9 bases to trimming and J lost 1 base, with 20 bases between them. The CDR3 has 16 amino acids. The V gene's germline CDR1 is KGHDR and CDR2 SFDVKD. In nucleotides, the CDR3 is TGTGCCACCTCCCGGGACTCGGGTTTTTCGAACACTGAAGCTTTCTTT. Its protein product is CATSRDSGFSNTEAFF.

This clone has a handful of counts. The CDR3 region is CASSKEATGETYEQYF. The CDR3 DNA reads as TGTGCCAGCAGCAAAGAGGCGACAGGGGAGACTTACGAGCAGTACTTC. The gene calls are TRBV21-1 and TRBJ2-7; the table assigns TRBD1, which was not confirmed against the DNA. TRBV21-1 is described as a pseudogene. This CDR3 contains 16 residues.

This chain connects TRBV13 to TRBJ1-2; D may be TRBD1 (6 bases). The CDR3 is 14 amino acids. With 4 bases removed from V and 1 base from J, the gap between germline ends came to 10 bases. Germline CDR1 and CDR2: PRHDT and FYEKMQ (reference sequence). This CDR3 reads CASSSPDSNYGYTF. CDR3 nucleotide sequence: TGTGCCAGCAGCTCCCCGGACAGTAACTATGGCTACACCTTC.

The chain recombines TRBV7-2 with TRBJ2-1; a possible D gene is TRBD1 (8 bases). The CDR3 contains 14 residues. The germline CDR1 and CDR2 sequences are SGHTA and FQGNSA. V was trimmed by 1 base and J by 10 bases, leaving 14 bases between them. The CDR3 spells CASSLGNRGGEQFF. CDR3 in DNA: TGTGCCAGCAGCTTAGGGAACAGGGGGGGCGAGCAGTTCTTC.

The rearrangement links TRBV28 to TRBJ2-1; D is possibly TRBD2 (5 bases). This CDR3 is 16 amino acids long. The V and J ends lost 2 bases and 1 base respectively, with 12 bases between them. Germline V gene sequence: CDR1 MDHEN, CDR2 SYDVKM. CDR3 residues: CASSLISGSSYNEQFF. The DNA of the CDR3 is TGTGCCAGCAGTTTAATATCTGGGAGTTCCTACAATGAGCAGTTCTTC.

V gene TRBV7-8 combines with J gene TRBJ2-2; 8 nucleotides align to TRBD1. Germline CDR1 SGHVS, CDR2 FQNEAQ. This CDR3 region has 14 residues. V trimming: 5 bases; J trimming: 4 bases; junction bases outside the gene matches: 3. The CDR3 region is CASSQQGGTGELFF. DNA for the CDR3: TGTGCCAGCAGCCAACAGGGGGGCACCGGGGAGCTGTTTTTT.

The chain uses TRBV6-2 or TRBV6-3 and TRBJ2-1; D not resolved. V lost 4 bases and J lost 5, with 18 bases in between. This CDR3 is 16 amino acids long. CDR1 and CDR2 from the germline V gene are MNHEY and SVGEGT. CDR3 amino acids: CASSSNLIAADNEQFF. The CDR3 DNA reads as TGTGCCAGCAGTTCCAACCTTATAGCTGCGGACAATGAGCAGTTCTTC.

The chain uses TRBV4-2 and TRBJ1-5; no definite D call. The CDR3 extends over 14 amino acids. Germline CDR1 is LGHNA and CDR2 is YNFKEQ. V was trimmed by 1 base and J by 4 bases, leaving 8 bases between them. CDR3 residues: CASSQVPANQPQHF. The CDR3 DNA is TGTGCCAGCAGCCAAGTTCCTGCGAATCAGCCCCAGCATTTT.

J is TRBJ1-5 and V is TRBV19, with TRBD1 as a possible D gene (6 bases). Per germline, CDR1 LNHDA and CDR2 SQIVND (reference sequence). The CDR3 has 14 amino acids. V lost 5 bases, J lost 7 bases, and 15 bases lay in between. The CDR3 loop reads CASSLRGGDQPQHF. CDR3 nucleotides: TGTGCCAGTAGTTTGAGGGGGGGAGACCAGCCCCAGCATTTT. Variable domain in full (rest from reference TRBV19 and TRBJ1-5): DGGITQSPKYLFRKEGQNVTLSCEQNLNHDAMYWYRQDPGQGLRLIYYSQIVNDFQKGDIAEGYSVSREKKESFPLTVTSAQKNPTAFYLCASSLRGGDQPQHFGDGTRLSIL.

The rearrangement links TRBV20-1 to TRBJ2-7, with D perhaps matching TRBD1 (5 bases). This CDR3 has 13 residues. V lost 3 bases and J lost 1, with 10 bases in between. Germline V gene lookup returns CDR1 DFQATT and CDR2 SNEGSKA (reference sequence). The CDR3, as DNA: TGCAGTGCTAGTCATCAGGGTTCCTACGAGCAGTACTTC. This sequence encodes CSASHQGSYEQYF.

This clone was observed a handful of times. The rearrangement joins TRBV24-1 to TRBJ1-3; TRBD1 matches 7 bases. The germline CDR1 and CDR2 sequences are KGHDR and SFDVKD. The CDR3 extends over 16 amino acids. Germline trimming cut 2 bases from V and 4 bases from J; bases unmatched to any gene: 7. This CDR3 reads CATSDSGDSSGNTIYF. CDR3 DNA: TGTGCCACCAGTGATTCCGGGGACAGTTCAGGAAACACCATATATTTT.

The V gene is TRBV27, the J gene TRBJ2-7; 12 bases are a match to TRBD2. V lost 2 bases and J lost 8; bases outside the gene matches: 10. There are 16 residues in the CDR3. Germline V lookup: CDR1 MNHEY, CDR2 SMNVEV (reference sequence). The chain's CDR3 is CASSLDLAGGRGQQYF. The DNA of the CDR3 is TGTGCCAGCAGTTTAGACCTAGCGGGAGGGCGGGGGCAGCAGTACTTC.

The V call is TRBV24-1, the J call TRBJ2-5; D remains ambiguous. The ends were cut back, 4 bases at V and 5 bases at J, with 19 bases in the middle. Germline V gene lookup returns CDR1 KGHDR and CDR2 SFDVKD. The CDR3 consists of 16 residues. CDR3 coding DNA: TGTGCCACCAGTGACTCCCTGAGTACCGACGGGGAGACCCAGTACTTC. This translates into CATSDSLSTDGETQYF.

This chain connects TRBV10-3 to TRBJ1-1; D remains unclear. CDR1 is ENHRY, CDR2 SYGVKD, per germline. V lost 7 bases and J lost 5, with 11 bases in between. The CDR3 length is 12 residues. CDR3 sequence reads: CAITSSGTEAFF. DNA for the CDR3: TGTGCCATCACTTCTTCCGGGACTGAAGCTTTCTTT.

This clone was observed at least ten times. The V call is TRBV2, the J call TRBJ1-1; D is ambiguous. Germline V CDR1 and CDR2: SNHLY, FYNNEI. The CDR3 is made up of 11 amino acids. The ends were cut back, 2 bases at V and 7 bases at J, with 5 bases in the middle. The CDR3 sequence: CASSEYSEAFF. The DNA of the CDR3 is TGTGCCAGCAGTGAATACAGTGAAGCTTTCTTT. Full variable domain (outside the CDR3, taken from reference TRBV2 and TRBJ1-1): EPEVTQTPSHQVTQMGQEVILRCVPISNHLYFYWYRQILGQKVEFLVSFYNNEISEKSEIFDDQFSVERPDGSNFTLKIRSTKLEDSAMYFCASSEYSEAFFGQGTRLTVV.

The V and J genes are TRBV10-1 and TRBJ2-7; 8 bases are shared with TRBD2. Germline values: CDR1 WNHNN, CDR2 SYGVQD (reference sequence). CDR3 size: 15 residues. V dropped 3 bases and J dropped 5; count of bases not matched to a gene: 9. The CDR3 is CASSDRAGGLDEQYF. The CDR3 DNA is TGCGCCAGCAGTGATCGGGCGGGAGGTCTTGACGAGCAGTACTTC.

The V call is TRBV5-4, the J call TRBJ1-1; D is ambiguous. The V end was cut by 4 bases, the J end by 2 bases, with 9 bases between. Germline CDR1 is SGHNT and CDR2 is YYREEE (reference sequence). This CDR3 has 13 amino acids. CDR3 sequence (DNA): TGTGCCAGCAGCCCACAGTCTAACACTGAAGCTTTCTTT. Its protein is CASSPQSNTEAFF.

The chain joins TRBV28 to TRBJ2-7, with D possibly TRBD2 on 6 matching bases. Trimming left V 8 bases short and J 2 bases short, with 10 bases between. CDR3 length: 12 amino acids. CDR1 and CDR2 (germline): MDHEN, SYDVKM. The CDR3 DNA reads TGTGCCAGCTTGGGACTCGCCTACGAGCAGTACTTC. Translated, it gives CASLGLAYEQYF.

About this clone itself: The same CDR3 is also encoded by other DNA sequences in this sample. The rearrangement joins TRBV28 to TRBJ1-1; D unresolved. This CDR3 comprises 11 residues. V was trimmed by 3 bases and J by 6 bases, leaving 5 bases between them. The germline gives CDR1 MDHEN, CDR2 SYDVKM. The CDR3 DNA reads as TGTGCCAGCAGTTTGCGCGCTGAAGCTTTCTTT. Translating gives CASSLRAEAFF.

The chain carries TRBV9 and TRBJ1-1; the match to TRBD1 covers 10 bases. With V trimmed by 2 bases and J by 5 bases, 3 bases remained unmatched. Germline CDR1 and CDR2: SGDLS and YYNGEE. CDR3 size: 14 residues. Written as DNA, the CDR3 is TGTGCCAGCAGCGTCGGGACAGGGGTTACTGAAGCTTTCTTT. As protein: CASSVGTGVTEAFF.

V gene TRBV19 combines with J gene TRBJ1-1; D is unclear. The CDR3 is made up of 14 amino acids. The germline gives CDR1 LNHDA, CDR2 SQIVND (reference sequence). V shed 8 bases and J shed 1 base, with 14 bases lying between them. The CDR3 protein is CASFANWANTEAFF. The CDR3 coding sequence is TGTGCCAGTTTCGCAAACTGGGCGAACACTGAAGCTTTCTTT.

V is TRBV11-2 and J is TRBJ1-4, with TRBD1 identical over 7 bases. The junction had 5 bases not matched to a gene; V was cut back by 0 bases and J by 10 bases. The germline V gene encodes CDR1 SGHAT and CDR2 FQNNGV. This CDR3 is 14 amino acids long. CDR3 sequence (DNA): TGTGCCAGCAGCTTAGAAGGGGGCAAGGGAAAACTGTTTTTT. Amino acid sequence: CASSLEGGKGKLFF.

CDR3 sequence reads: CASSSSGYNEQFF. CDR3 sequence (DNA): TGTGCCAGCAGCTCTAGCGGTTACAATGAGCAGTTCTTC. The chain recombines TRBV7-8 with TRBJ2-1; TRBD2 matches 7 bases. The V gene's germline CDR1 is SGHVS and CDR2 FQNEAQ. The CDR3 totals 13 residues. V lost 4 bases to trimming and J lost 4 bases; unmatched junction nucleotides: 1.

This clone was picked up one time. The chain links TRBV25-1 to TRBJ2-1, with 11 nucleotides matching TRBD2. V shed 5 bases and J 7 bases; nucleotides not matched to a gene: 4. Germline CDR1 is MGHDK and CDR2 is SYGVNS. The CDR3 is 14 residues long. The CDR3 DNA reads as TGTGCCAGCAGTCACCCTAGCGGGAGGAATGAGCAGTTCTTC. Translation: CASSHPSGRNEQFF. Complete variable domain (other parts from reference TRBV25-1 and TRBJ2-1): EADIYQTPRYLVIGTGKKITLECSQTMGHDKMYWYQQDPGMELHLIHYSYGVNSTEKGDLSSESTVSRIRTEHFPLTLESARPSHTSQYLCASSHPSGRNEQFFGPGTRLTVL.

The chain uses TRBV24-1 and TRBJ2-1, with 10 nucleotides matching TRBD2. The ends lost 10 bases at V and 8 bases at J; junction bases unmatched: 16. The CDR3 loop spans 16 amino acids. Germline V lookup: CDR1 KGHDR, CDR2 SFDVKD. DNA for the CDR3: TGTGCCACTCAACCATCCCCTAGCGGGAGTCGTCATGAGCAGTTCTTC. It translates to CATQPSPSGSRHEQFF.

The chain carries TRBV18 and TRBJ2-7; TRBD1 matches at 9 bases. CDR1 is KGHSH, CDR2 LQKENI, per germline. The CDR3 is made up of 15 amino acids. V was clipped by 1 base and J by 5 bases; unmatched bases: 6. The CDR3 region has the DNA TGTGCCAGCTCACCACAGCGACAGGGGGTCCACGAGCAGTACTTC. Translation gives CASSPQRQGVHEQYF. Full variable domain (outside the CDR3, taken from reference TRBV18 and TRBJ2-7): NAGVMQNPRHLVRRRGQEARLRCSPMKGHSHVYWYRQLPEEGLKFMVYLQKENIIDESGMPKERFSAEFPKEGPSILRIQQVVRGDSAAYFCASSPQRQGVHEQYFGPGTRLTVT.